What follows are 6 T cell receptor beta chains derived from one specimen sequenced in a study of cytomegalovirus exposure and HLA in healthy donors. The PCR used 60 Vbeta and 13 Jbeta primers. This table comes from immunoSEQ multiplex PCR, and its TCRdb copy is limited to in-frame clones, with some not included. The sample consists of 55,000 to 80,000 clones, around 78% of them appearing once. Sequencing input: PBMCs. These TCRs come from a man in his forties in good health and CMV-seronegative.

This chain uses TRBV4-1 with TRBJ1-1; maybe TRBD1 (6 bases). V lost 1 base, J lost 1 base, and 13 bases lay in between. Germline V CDR1 and CDR2: MGHRA, YSYEKL. The CDR3 totals 16 residues. The CDR3 protein is CASSQGLDRPNTEAFF. The CDR3 DNA reads as TGCGCCAGCAGCCAAGGATTAGACAGGCCGAACACTGAAGCTTTCTTT.

The chain links TRBV7-2 to TRBJ2-2, with 7 positions matching TRBD1. This CDR3 comprises 15 residues. Germline V gene lookup returns CDR1 SGHTA and CDR2 FQGNSA. The trim removed 1 base at V and 7 bases at J, leaving 6 bases unmatched. The CDR3 nucleotides are TGTGCCAGCAGCTTAGGGTCAGGGGGTCTCGGGGAGCTGTTTTTT. Its protein product is CASSLGSGGLGELFF. The variable domain in full, with the rest retrieved from reference TRBV7-2 and TRBJ2-2, is GAGVSQSPSNKVTEKGKDVELRCDPISGHTALYWYRQSLGQGLEFLIYFQGNSAPDKSGLPSDRFSAERTGGSVSTLTIQRTQQEDSAVYLCASSLGSGGLGELFFGEGSRLTVL.

The gene calls are TRBV5-6 and TRBJ2-5; maybe TRBD2 (6 bases). V was pared by 3 bases and J by 4 bases, with 16 bases between. The CDR3 has 15 residues. Germline CDR1 reads SGHDT; CDR2 reads YYEEEE. The CDR3 nucleotides read TGTGCCAGCAGCTCCTCAGCGGGTTTCAGAGAGACCCAGTACTTC. Translation: CASSSSAGFRETQYF. The entire variable domain, with the rest obtained from reference TRBV5-6 and TRBJ2-5, is as follows: DAGVTQSPTHLIKTRGQQVTLRCSPKSGHDTVSWYQQALGQGPQFIFQYYEEEERQRGNFPDRFSGHQFPNYSSELNVNALLLGDSALYLCASSSSAGFRETQYFGPGTRLLVL.

J is TRBJ2-1 and V is TRBV5-1, with 8 bases that match TRBD2. CDR1 SGHRS and CDR2 YFSETQ come from the germline V gene. V was pared by 4 bases and J by 8 bases, with 8 bases of the junction left unmatched. This CDR3 has 14 amino acids. The CDR3 sequence is CASSRSGDGYEQFF. The CDR3 DNA reads as TGCGCCAGCAGCCGTAGCGGGGACGGCTATGAGCAGTTCTTC.

The chain uses TRBV2 and TRBJ1-1, with D hard to call. V was pared by 5 bases and J by 0 bases, with 7 bases between. The CDR3 sequence is 13 residues long. Germline loops: CDR1 SNHLY, CDR2 FYNNEI. The CDR3 region is CASSREVNTEAFF. CDR3 nucleotides: TGTGCCAGCAGTCGGGAGGTGAACACTGAAGCTTTCTTT.

The gene calls are TRBV7-8 and TRBJ1-3; D unresolved. Germline CDR1 and CDR2: SGHVS and FQNEAQ. The CDR3 consists of 18 residues. Trimming took 5 bases from V and 0 from J, leaving 20 bases between them. The CDR3 DNA is TGTGCCAGCAGCATCCAACCCCGACGGGATATCTCTGGAAACACCATATATTTT. It yields the protein CASSIQPRRDISGNTIYF. Full variable domain (missing parts from reference TRBV7-8 and TRBJ1-3): GAGVSQSPRYKVAKRGQDVALRCDPISGHVSLFWYQQALGQGPEFLTYFQNEAQLDKSGLPSDRFFAERPEGSVSTLKIQRTQQEDSAVYLCASSIQPRRDISGNTIYFGEGSWLTVV.